The entry below gives a single T cell receptor (beta chain) sequence along with its context. The source of the sample is a study of glioma-infiltrating T cells. Amplification of TCR alpha and beta CDR3 regions from RNA used iRepertoire nested multiplex PCR. TCRdb redid the calling of the multiplex PCR reads with MiXCR, one entry per CDR3 protein. Among more than 350,000 distinct CDR3 sequences listed, 41% were seen once. Germline V lookup: CDR1 MNHEY, CDR2 SVGEGT. V was pared by 10 bases and J by 5 bases, with 11 bases of the junction left unmatched. CDR3 length: 15 residues. Material for sequencing was glioma tissue, nonneoplastic brain tissue, or PBMCs (not recorded which). This receptor was taken from a human donor with low-grade glioma or glioblastoma, undergoing nonglioma brain surgery, or in good health (not recorded which). J is TRBJ2-1 and V is TRBV6-2 or TRBV6-3; TRBD2 matches at 10 bases. The CDR3 bases are TGTGCCACCAAGGCCAGCGGGAGGGCCGACAATGAGCAGTTCTTC. Encoded protein: CATKASGRADNEQFF.